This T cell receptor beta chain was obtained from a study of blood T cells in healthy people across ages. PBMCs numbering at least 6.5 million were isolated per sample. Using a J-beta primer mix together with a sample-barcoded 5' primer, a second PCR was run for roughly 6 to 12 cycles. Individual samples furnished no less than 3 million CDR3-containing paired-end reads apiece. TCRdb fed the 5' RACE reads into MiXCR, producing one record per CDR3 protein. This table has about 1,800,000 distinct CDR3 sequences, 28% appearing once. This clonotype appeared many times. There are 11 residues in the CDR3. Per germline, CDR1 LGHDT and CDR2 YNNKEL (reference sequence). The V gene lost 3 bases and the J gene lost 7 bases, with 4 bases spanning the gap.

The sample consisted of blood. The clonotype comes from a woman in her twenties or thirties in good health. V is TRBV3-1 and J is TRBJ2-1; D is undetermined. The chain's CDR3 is CASSQTNEQFF. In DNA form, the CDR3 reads TGTGCCAGCAGCCAGACAAATGAGCAGTTCTTC.